This T cell receptor (beta chain) appears in the sequencing data of a study of cytomegalovirus exposure and HLA in healthy donors. Regarding the study as a whole: A few CMV-associated chains proved CMV antigen-specific in vitro. Data from an earlier analysis indicated that most TCR beta V segments were productive either about 90% or about 30% of the time. Analyses of presence and absence presupposed an approximately uniform sequencing depth across donors.

PCR was performed using 60 Vbeta and 13 Jbeta primers. Some clones are missing from TCRdb's copy, which holds only in-frame ones; the method was immunoSEQ multiplex PCR. The repertoire holds about 120,000 clones, with 75% to 90% as singletons. The germline V gene has CDR1 SGHAT and CDR2 FQNNGV. Trimming took off 1 base at V and 3 bases at J, with 10 bases between the two ends. The CDR3 has 16 residues. As regards this clone: Its antigen remains unidentified.

V usage is TRBV11-2 and J usage is TRBJ1-6; no firm D call. Sequenced sample: PBMCs. The sequence was obtained from a man aged 30 to 39 in good health and CMV-seronegative. CDR3 amino acids: CASSLVFRVYNSPLHF. The CDR3, as DNA: TGTGCCAGCAGCTTAGTTTTCCGGGTCTATAATTCACCCCTCCACTTT.